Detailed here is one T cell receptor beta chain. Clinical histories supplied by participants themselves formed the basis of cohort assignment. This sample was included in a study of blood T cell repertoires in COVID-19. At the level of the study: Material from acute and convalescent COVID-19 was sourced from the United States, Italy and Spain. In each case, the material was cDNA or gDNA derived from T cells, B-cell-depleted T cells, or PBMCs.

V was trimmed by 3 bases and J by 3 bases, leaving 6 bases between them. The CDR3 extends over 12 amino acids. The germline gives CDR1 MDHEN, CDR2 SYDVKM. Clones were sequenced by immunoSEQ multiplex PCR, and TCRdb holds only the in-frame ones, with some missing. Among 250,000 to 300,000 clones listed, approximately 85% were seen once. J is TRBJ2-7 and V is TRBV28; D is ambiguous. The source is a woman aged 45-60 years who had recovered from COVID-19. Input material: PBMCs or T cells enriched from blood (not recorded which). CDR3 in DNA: TGTGCCAGCAGTTTTTATTTCTACGAGCAGTACTTC. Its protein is CASSFYFYEQYF.